The sequence of this TCR beta chain was determined in a study of blood T cell repertoires in COVID-19. Looking at the study overall: T cells, B-cell-depleted T cells, or PBMCs provided the cDNA or gDNA that served as material.

This study enrolled people aged 18 to 89 from around 25 US geographic areas. Under the authors' procedure: Reference gene primer amplification yielded estimated nucleated cell counts. Produced via immunoSEQ multiplex PCR; TCRdb's table is partial and in-frame only. V, J and clone size are taken as reported in that table, and D and trimming were inferred from the DNA itself. The profile shows roughly 430,000 clones, 70% to 90% of them singletons. The TCR comes from a woman in her forties with acute COVID-19. The sequenced material came from PBMCs or T cells enriched from blood (not recorded which).

CDR3 nucleotides: TGTGCCAGCATCGACAGCTATGGCTACACCTTC. Amino acid sequence: CASIDSYGYTF. The V call is TRBV6-5, the J call TRBJ1-2; TRBD1 is a possible D gene (5 bases). The V gene's germline CDR1 is MNHEY and CDR2 SVGAGI. The length of the CDR3 is 11 residues. V dropped 7 bases and J dropped 4 bases, with 7 bases sitting between them.